These 29 T cell receptor beta chains were sequenced from one sample in a study of a mutant IDH1 vaccine in newly diagnosed glioma. Sequenced by immunoSEQ multiplex PCR; TCRdb stores in-frame clones only, minus some. The sample consists of tens of thousands of clones, approximately 83% of them appearing once. Time point meaning: baseline, week 1 (first vaccination visit). Treatment in this sample: pre-vaccination baseline after standard-of-care therapy. The material sequenced was PBMCs, taken from a glioma patient treated with radiotherapy, temozolomide or both. These receptors all stem from a woman aged 50 to 65 with glioma.

This sequence joins TRBV19 and TRBJ1-3; no firm D call. The CDR3 has 13 amino acids. V lost 3 bases and J 3 bases, leaving 6 bases between the germline ends. Germline V gene data show CDR1 as LNHDA and CDR2 as SQIVND (reference sequence). This CDR3 reads CASSIWGGNTIYF. The CDR3 region has the DNA TGTGCCAGTAGTATCTGGGGTGGAAACACCATATATTTT.

This clone was detected only a few times. The gene calls are TRBV7-2 and TRBJ2-4; weak D call: TRBD1 (6 bases). The CDR3 length is 14 residues. Trimming removed 4 bases at V and 7 bases at J, with 14 bases between. The V gene's germline CDR1 is SGHTA and CDR2 FQGNSA. The CDR3 bases are TGTGCCAGCAGCTCCAGGGCAGGGGACAACATTCAGTACTTC. This gives the protein CASSSRAGDNIQYF.

The chain combines TRBV6-5 with TRBJ2-5; D may be TRBD2 (6 bases). Germline V gene lookup returns CDR1 MNHEY and CDR2 SVGAGI. V dropped 5 bases and J dropped 0 bases, with 7 bases sitting between them. This CDR3 contains 13 residues. The CDR3 loop is CASSRGYQETQYF. The CDR3 nucleotides read TGTGCCAGCAGTCGGGGGTACCAAGAGACCCAGTACTTC.

The chain has TRBV10-1 and TRBJ2-1, with 7 bases aligning to TRBD1. With 3 bases clipped from V and 7 bases from J, the junction kept 9 bases outside the gene matches. CDR1 and CDR2 from the germline V gene are WNHNN and SYGVQD (reference sequence). The CDR3 spans 15 residues. This chain's CDR3 is CASSDPGQVVNEQFF. CDR3 DNA sequence: TGCGCCAGCAGTGACCCCGGACAGGTAGTAAATGAGCAGTTCTTC.

The sample holds a few counts of this clone. V is TRBV5-1 and J is TRBJ1-3; D may be TRBD1 (5 bases). V lost 7 bases and J lost 0, with 11 bases in between. Germline V lookup: CDR1 SGHRS, CDR2 YFSETQ. The CDR3 consists of 14 residues. The CDR3 sequence is CASAVGDSGNTIYF. The CDR3 region has the DNA TGCGCCAGCGCCGTGGGGGACTCTGGAAACACCATATATTTT.

This clone showed up just a few times. The chain couples TRBV15 to TRBJ2-2; D is possibly TRBD1 or TRBD2 (5 bases each). The germline CDR1 and CDR2 sequences are LNHNV and YYDKDF (reference sequence). Trimming removed 7 bases at V and 2 bases at J, with 8 bases between. The CDR3 consists of 13 residues. CDR3 protein: CATTRDNTGELFF. CDR3 in DNA: TGTGCCACCACCAGGGACAACACCGGGGAGCTGTTTTTT.

The chain has TRBV7-8 and TRBJ1-1, with D perhaps matching TRBD1 (6 bases). This CDR3 is 15 amino acids long. The V end lost 1 base, the J end lost 1 base, and 10 bases lay between the germline ends. Germline CDR1 SGHVS, CDR2 FQNEAQ. Written as DNA, the CDR3 is TGTGCCAGCAGCTTAGAGAGACAGGAGAACACTGAAGCTTTCTTT. It encodes CASSLERQENTEAFF.

The gene calls are TRBV25-1 and TRBJ2-1; the D gene is possibly TRBD1 (8 bases). CDR3 length: 13 amino acids. Deletions cut 7 bases from V and 3 bases from J, with 10 bases between. The germline V gene has CDR1 MGHDK and CDR2 SYGVNS. CDR3 nucleotides: TGTGCCAGCAACAGGGGGGGCTACAATGAGCAGTTCTTC. Translating it yields CASNRGGYNEQFF.

The V gene is TRBV4-3, the J gene TRBJ2-7; D is uncertain. The CDR3 spans 15 residues. Germline CDR1 and CDR2: LGHNA and YSLEER. Trimming stripped 1 base from V and 0 bases from J, with 10 bases between. CDR3 amino acids: CASSQVARASYEQYF. CDR3 DNA sequence: TGCGCCAGCAGCCAAGTAGCAAGGGCCTCCTACGAGCAGTACTTC.

V usage is TRBV5-1 and J usage is TRBJ2-3, with a possible D match to TRBD1 (5 bases). This CDR3 is built from 14 residues. Germline CDR1 SGHRS, CDR2 YFSETQ. The V end was cut by 4 bases, the J end by 0 bases, with 9 bases between. This CDR3 is CASSPGQSTDTQYF. CDR3 coding DNA: TGCGCCAGCAGCCCAGGGCAAAGCACAGATACGCAGTATTTT. The full variable domain, completed using reference TRBV5-1 and TRBJ2-3, is KAGVTQTPRYLIKTRGQQVTLSCSPISGHRSVSWYQQTPGQGLQFLFEYFSETQRNKGNFPGRFSGRQFSNSRSEMNVSTLELGDSALYLCASSPGQSTDTQYFGPGTRLTVL.

The count of this clone is one. The chain is built from TRBV18 and TRBJ1-1; D not certain. In germline, CDR1 is KGHSH, CDR2 LQKENI. There are 13 residues in the CDR3. V lost 2 bases and J 6 bases, leaving 10 bases between the germline ends. For the CDR3, the DNA is TGTGCCAGCTCACCATCGACCCAGCCTGAAGCTTTCTTT. It yields the protein CASSPSTQPEAFF.

The rearrangement uses TRBV27 and TRBJ2-2; D tentatively fits TRBD1 or TRBD2 (5 bases each). Germline CDR1 MNHEY, CDR2 SMNVEV (reference sequence). CDR3 length equals 12 residues. Trimming left V 5 bases short and J 6 bases short, with 7 bases between. The CDR3 is CASSVGPGELFF. CDR3 nucleotide sequence: TGTGCCAGCAGTGTGGGACCCGGGGAGCTGTTTTTT.

The chain uses TRBV30 and TRBJ1-1, with D possibly matching TRBD1 (5 bases). Trimming removed 3 bases at V and 1 base at J, with 12 bases between. The CDR3 is made up of 14 amino acids. Germline V gene lookup returns CDR1 GTSNPN and CDR2 SVGIG (reference sequence). CDR3 amino acids: CAWREGQKNTEAFF. The CDR3 DNA reads as TGTGCCTGGAGGGAGGGGCAGAAGAACACTGAAGCTTTCTTT.

Only one count was recorded for this clone. This chain connects TRBV6-6 to TRBJ1-5; 9 bases agree with TRBD1. The CDR3 length is 16 residues. The J segment lost 6 bases and the V segment lost 5 bases, leaving 11 bases of the junction unmatched. Germline-derived CDR1 and CDR2 are MNHNY and SVGAGI (reference sequence). In DNA, the CDR3 is TGTGCCAGCAGTCGGACACCGGGACAGGGCATTCAGCCCCAGCATTTT. Its protein product is CASSRTPGQGIQPQHF.

This chain connects TRBV19 to TRBJ2-7, with 8 bases lining up with TRBD1. Germline V CDR1 and CDR2: LNHDA, SQIVND (reference sequence). This CDR3 spans 13 amino acids. The trim removed 6 bases at V and 3 bases at J, leaving 4 bases unmatched. In DNA form, the CDR3 reads TGTGCCAGTAGCCCCGGGACAGGCTACGAGCAGTACTTC. It encodes CASSPGTGYEQYF.

The chain combines TRBV27 with TRBJ2-7; the match to TRBD1 covers 9 bases. J was trimmed by 2 bases and V by 6 bases; bases with no gene match: 14. The CDR3 totals 17 residues. Germline V lookup: CDR1 MNHEY, CDR2 SMNVEV (reference sequence). The CDR3 reads CASSTLPPGQGTYEQYF. The CDR3 region has the DNA TGTGCCAGCAGCACACTCCCCCCGGGACAGGGAACCTACGAGCAGTACTTC.

The chain carries TRBV5-1 and TRBJ2-7; D ambiguous. Per germline, CDR1 SGHRS and CDR2 YFSETQ. This CDR3 is built from 14 residues. V gave up 2 bases and J gave up 1 base, with 10 bases separating them. DNA for the CDR3: TGCGCCAGCAGCTTAGAGGACGGATCCTACGAGCAGTACTTC. Its protein is CASSLEDGSYEQYF.

The chain uses TRBV20-1 and TRBJ1-1; D not certain. The V end lost 3 bases, the J end lost 10 bases, and 12 bases lay between the germline ends. There are 11 residues in the CDR3. CDR1 is DFQATT, CDR2 SNEGSKA, per germline (reference sequence). CDR3 DNA: TGCAGTGCTAGTAGCTTCGGTGGAGCTTTCTTT. Encoded protein: CSASSFGGAFF.

The chain carries TRBV4-1 and TRBJ2-7; tentatively, D is TRBD1 (6 bases). The CDR3 is made up of 15 amino acids. V was pared by 0 bases and J by 3 bases, with 12 bases between. Per the germline V gene, CDR1 is MGHRA and CDR2 is YSYEKL. CDR3 bases: TGCGCCAGCAGCCAAGAGGGGACAACAGACTACGAGCAGTACTTC. Protein: CASSQEGTTDYEQYF.

The chain carries TRBV30 and TRBJ2-2; D may be TRBD2 (6 bases). CDR3 length: 16 amino acids. Trimming cost V 2 bases and J 3 bases, with 16 bases left between them. CDR1 and CDR2 (germline): GTSNPN, SVGIG (reference sequence). CDR3: CAWSLHRGSDTGELFF. The CDR3 DNA reads as TGTGCCTGGAGTCTTCATCGGGGGAGCGACACCGGGGAGCTGTTTTTT.

This chain links TRBV19 with TRBJ2-4, with D hard to call. Between the trimmed V and J ends, which lost 1 base and 0 bases, there was a span of 13 bases. The CDR3 runs 17 residues. CDR1 and CDR2 (germline): LNHDA, SQIVND (reference sequence). CDR3 nucleotide sequence: TGTGCCAGTAGTATAGCTGGGATATTACTAGCCAAAAACATTCAGTACTTC. Its translation is CASSIAGILLAKNIQYF.

DNA for the CDR3: TGTGCCAGCAGTTTCGAATCGTCGGGGACCACTGAAGCTTTCTTT. Translation: CASSFESSGTTEAFF. This chain joins TRBV28 and TRBJ1-1, with D perhaps TRBD1 (5 bases). The CDR3 runs 15 residues. The germline gives CDR1 MDHEN, CDR2 SYDVKM. Trimming took off 3 bases at V and 4 bases at J, with 15 bases between the two ends. Full variable domain (remainder filled in from reference TRBV28 and TRBJ1-1): DVKVTQSSRYLVKRTGEKVFLECVQDMDHENMFWYRQDPGLGLRLIYFSYDVKMKEKGDIPEGYSVSREKKERFSLILESASTNQTSMYLCASSFESSGTTEAFFGQGTRLTVV.

The chain carries TRBV2 and TRBJ2-7, with 7 positions matching TRBD2. V trimming: 4 bases; J trimming: 3 bases; junction bases outside the gene matches: 6. The CDR3 runs 14 residues. Per the germline V gene, CDR1 is SNHLY and CDR2 is FYNNEI. CDR3 sequence: CASSGGTNRYEQYF. The CDR3 nucleotides read TGTGCCAGCAGTGGGGGGACTAACCGCTACGAGCAGTACTTC.

The J gene is TRBJ1-4, the V gene TRBV4-1; no clear D. Germline V gene data show CDR1 as MGHRA and CDR2 as YSYEKL. V gave up 1 base and J gave up 10 bases, with 13 bases separating them. The CDR3 consists of 14 residues. In DNA, the CDR3 is TGCGCCAGCAGCCAAGGGTGGGAAGTGGGAAAACTGTTTTTT. This encodes CASSQGWEVGKLFF.

This chain uses TRBV5-1 with TRBJ1-5; perhaps TRBD1 as D (5 bases). Trimming pared 0 bases from V and 0 bases from J, leaving 10 bases between. This CDR3 has 16 amino acids. The germline V gene has CDR1 SGHRS and CDR2 YFSETQ. In DNA, the CDR3 is TGCGCCAGCAGCTTGGGTGAAGGGACTAGCAATCAGCCCCAGCATTTT. Residues: CASSLGEGTSNQPQHF.

The DNA for the CDR3 is TGTGCCAGCAGCGTAGGACAGGGGCGCGGGACCGGGGAGCTGTTTTTT. Its translation is CASSVGQGRGTGELFF. This chain connects TRBV9 to TRBJ2-2, with 8 nucleotides matching TRBD1. CDR1 and CDR2 (germline): SGDLS, YYNGEE. This CDR3 has 16 amino acids. Trimming at V came to 0 bases and at J to 5 bases, leaving 6 bases not matched to a gene.

Of note for this clone: Germline and junction disagree at one end, which may indicate a read error. The genes are TRBV27 and TRBJ1-1, with D tentatively TRBD1 (5 bases). This CDR3 contains 14 residues. The germline V gene encodes CDR1 MNHEY and CDR2 SMNVEV (reference sequence). The CDR3 DNA follows: TGTGCCAGCAGTCACAGGCAATTGAATACTGAAGCTTTCTTT. Translation gives CASSHRQLNTEAFF.

V usage is TRBV7-9 and J usage is TRBJ1-2; perhaps TRBD1 as D (6 bases). The length of the CDR3 is 19 residues. Trimming cost V 5 bases and J 3 bases, with 28 bases left between them. Germline assignment: CDR1 SEHNR and CDR2 FQNEAQ (reference sequence). This chain's CDR3 is CASSPWGQSGMAGDYGYTF. The CDR3 nucleotides read TGTGCCAGCAGCCCTTGGGGACAATCGGGAATGGCCGGCGACTATGGCTACACCTTC.

This clone occurred a few times. The chain combines TRBV9 with TRBJ2-2; unclear D gene. Germline V gives CDR1 SGDLS, CDR2 YYNGEE. This CDR3 has 16 amino acids. Trimming shortened V by 0 bases and J by 5 bases, and 14 bases separated the two germline ends. CDR3 nucleotide sequence: TGTGCCAGCAGCGTAGCGATCGGCCTAGGGACCGGGGAGCTGTTTTTT. The encoded protein is CASSVAIGLGTGELFF.